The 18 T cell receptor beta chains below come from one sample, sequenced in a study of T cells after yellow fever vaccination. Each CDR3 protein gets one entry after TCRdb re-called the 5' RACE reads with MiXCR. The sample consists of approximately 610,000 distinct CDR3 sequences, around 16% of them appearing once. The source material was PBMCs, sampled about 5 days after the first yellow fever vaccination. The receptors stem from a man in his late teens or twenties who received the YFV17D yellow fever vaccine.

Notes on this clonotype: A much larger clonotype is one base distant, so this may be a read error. In nucleotides, the CDR3 is TGTGTCAGTAGTAGAGGGGAAGACACCGGGGAGCTGTTTTTT. It is translated as CVSSRGEDTGELFF. V gene TRBV19 combines with J gene TRBJ2-2; D might be TRBD1 or TRBD2, each matching 5 bases. Germline V gives CDR1 LNHDA, CDR2 SQIVND (reference sequence). CDR3 length: 14 residues.

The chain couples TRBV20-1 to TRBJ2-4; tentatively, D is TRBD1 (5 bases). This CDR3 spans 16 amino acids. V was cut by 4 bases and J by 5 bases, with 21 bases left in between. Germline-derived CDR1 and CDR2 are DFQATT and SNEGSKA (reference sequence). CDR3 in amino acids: CSAILNVRAPQNIQYF. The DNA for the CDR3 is TGCAGTGCTATTTTGAATGTCAGGGCCCCACAAAACATTCAGTACTTC.

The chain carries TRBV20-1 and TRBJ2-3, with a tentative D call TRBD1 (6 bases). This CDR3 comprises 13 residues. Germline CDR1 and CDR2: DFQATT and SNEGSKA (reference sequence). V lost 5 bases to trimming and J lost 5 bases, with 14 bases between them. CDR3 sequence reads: CSAGEPGVDTQYF. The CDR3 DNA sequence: TGCAGTGCTGGCGAACCAGGGGTAGATACGCAGTATTTT.

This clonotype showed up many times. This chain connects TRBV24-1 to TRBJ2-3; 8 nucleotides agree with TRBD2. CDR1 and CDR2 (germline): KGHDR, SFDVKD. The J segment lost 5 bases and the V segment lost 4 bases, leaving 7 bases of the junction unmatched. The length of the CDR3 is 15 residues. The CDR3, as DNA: TGTGCCACCAGTGACCCCGGGGGGGTAGGAGATACGCAGTATTTT. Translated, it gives CATSDPGGVGDTQYF.

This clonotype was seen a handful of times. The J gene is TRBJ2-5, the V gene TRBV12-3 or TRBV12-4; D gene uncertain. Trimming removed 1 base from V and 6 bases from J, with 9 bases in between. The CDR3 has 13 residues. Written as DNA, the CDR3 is TGTGCCAGCAGTTTAGACAGATTACAGACCCAGTACTTC. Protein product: CASSLDRLQTQYF.

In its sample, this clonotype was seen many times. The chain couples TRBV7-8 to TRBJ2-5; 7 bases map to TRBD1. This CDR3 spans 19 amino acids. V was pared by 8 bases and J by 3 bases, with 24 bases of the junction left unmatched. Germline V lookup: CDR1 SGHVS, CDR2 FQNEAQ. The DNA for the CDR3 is TGTGCCAGCCGGCTGGGGTGGGGGAACAGGGGAACGATCGAAGAGACCCAGTACTTC. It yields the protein CASRLGWGNRGTIEETQYF.

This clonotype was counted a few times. The CDR3 DNA is TGTGCCAGCAGCTCAGGACAGGCTTCCTTCTCCTACGAGCAGTACTTC. As protein: CASSSGQASFSYEQYF. The J gene is TRBJ2-7, the V gene TRBV5-5, with TRBD1 identical over 7 bases. Per the germline V gene, CDR1 is SGHKS and CDR2 is YYEKEE (reference sequence). With 3 bases clipped from V and 0 bases from J, the junction kept 9 bases outside the gene matches. The CDR3 spans 16 residues.

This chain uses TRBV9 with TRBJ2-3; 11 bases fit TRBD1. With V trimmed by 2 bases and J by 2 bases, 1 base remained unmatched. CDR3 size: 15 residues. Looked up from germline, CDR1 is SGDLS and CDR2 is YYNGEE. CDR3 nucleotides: TGTGCCAGCAGCGTTGGACAGGGGGCCACAGATACGCAGTATTTT. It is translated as CASSVGQGATDTQYF. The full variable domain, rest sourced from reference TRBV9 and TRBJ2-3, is DSGVTQTPKHLITATGQRVTLRCSPRSGDLSVYWYQQSLDQGLQFLIQYYNGEERAKGNILERFSAQQFPDLHSELNLSSLELGDSALYFCASSVGQGATDTQYFGPGTRLTVL.

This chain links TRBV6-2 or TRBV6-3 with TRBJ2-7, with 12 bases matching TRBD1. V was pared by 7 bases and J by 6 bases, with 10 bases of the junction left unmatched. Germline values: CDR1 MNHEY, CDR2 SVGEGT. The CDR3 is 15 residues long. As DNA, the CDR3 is TGTGCCAGCACCGAGGCTGGGACAGGGGGCCGCGAGCAGTACGTC. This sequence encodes CASTEAGTGGREQYV.

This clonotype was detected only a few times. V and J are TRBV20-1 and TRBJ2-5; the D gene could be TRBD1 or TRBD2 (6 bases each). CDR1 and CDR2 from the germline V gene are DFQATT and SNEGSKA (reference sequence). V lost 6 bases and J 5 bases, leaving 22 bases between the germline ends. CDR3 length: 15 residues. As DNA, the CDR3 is TGCAGTGCACCCATTCCAGGGGTCCGGGGGGAGACCCAGTACTTC. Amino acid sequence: CSAPIPGVRGETQYF.

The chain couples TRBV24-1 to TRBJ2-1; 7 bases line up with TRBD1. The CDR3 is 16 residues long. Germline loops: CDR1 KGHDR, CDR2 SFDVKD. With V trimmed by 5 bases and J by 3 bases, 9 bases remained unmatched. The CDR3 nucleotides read TGTGCCACCAGTGGCGCCAAGGGACAGAACTACAATGAGCAGTTCTTC. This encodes CATSGAKGQNYNEQFF.

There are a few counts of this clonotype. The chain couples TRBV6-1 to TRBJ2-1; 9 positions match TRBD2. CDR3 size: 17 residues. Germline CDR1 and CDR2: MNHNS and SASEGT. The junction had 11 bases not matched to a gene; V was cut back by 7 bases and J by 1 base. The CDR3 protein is CASIETLAGRSYNEQFF. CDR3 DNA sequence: TGTGCCAGCATTGAGACCCTAGCGGGGAGGTCCTACAATGAGCAGTTCTTC.

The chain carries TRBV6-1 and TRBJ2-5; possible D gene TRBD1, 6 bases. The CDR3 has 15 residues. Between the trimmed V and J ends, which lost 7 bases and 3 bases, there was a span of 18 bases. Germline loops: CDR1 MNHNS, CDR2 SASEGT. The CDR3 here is CASTRRTGFEETQYF. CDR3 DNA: TGTGCCAGCACTCGAAGAACAGGGTTCGAAGAGACCCAGTACTTC.

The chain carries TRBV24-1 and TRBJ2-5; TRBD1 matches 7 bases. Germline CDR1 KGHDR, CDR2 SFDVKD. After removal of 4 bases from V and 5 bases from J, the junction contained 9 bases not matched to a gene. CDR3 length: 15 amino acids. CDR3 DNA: TGTGCCACCAGTGAGTGGACAGGTTCTGGGGAGACCCAGTACTTC. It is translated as CATSEWTGSGETQYF.

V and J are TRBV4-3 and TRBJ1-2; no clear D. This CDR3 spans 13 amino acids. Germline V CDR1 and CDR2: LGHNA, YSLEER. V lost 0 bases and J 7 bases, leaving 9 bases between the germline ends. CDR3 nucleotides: TGCGCCAGCAGCCAAGATTGGGGAGGTGGCTACACCTTC. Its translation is CASSQDWGGGYTF.

In DNA, the CDR3 is TGTGCCAGCAAGCCTGCTTTCCAAGAGACCCAGTACTTC. Residues: CASKPAFQETQYF. The J gene is TRBJ2-5, the V gene TRBV6-1; D not certain. CDR1 and CDR2 from the germline V gene are MNHNS and SASEGT. Trimming took 7 bases from V and 1 from J, leaving 10 bases between them. The CDR3 spans 13 residues.

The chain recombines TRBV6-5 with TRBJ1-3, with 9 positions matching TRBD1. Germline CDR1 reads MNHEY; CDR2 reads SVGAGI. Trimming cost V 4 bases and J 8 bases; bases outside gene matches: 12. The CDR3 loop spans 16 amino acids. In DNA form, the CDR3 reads TGTGCCAGCAGTTCTGGCCCCCCGACAGGGGGGGACACCATATATTTT. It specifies CASSSGPPTGGDTIYF.

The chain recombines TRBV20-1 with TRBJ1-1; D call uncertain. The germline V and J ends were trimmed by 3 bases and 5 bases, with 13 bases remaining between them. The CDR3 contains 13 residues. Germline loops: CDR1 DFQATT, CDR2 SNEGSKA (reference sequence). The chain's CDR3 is CSARSRTVTEAFF. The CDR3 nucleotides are TGCAGTGCTAGGTCTCGGACTGTTACTGAAGCTTTCTTT.